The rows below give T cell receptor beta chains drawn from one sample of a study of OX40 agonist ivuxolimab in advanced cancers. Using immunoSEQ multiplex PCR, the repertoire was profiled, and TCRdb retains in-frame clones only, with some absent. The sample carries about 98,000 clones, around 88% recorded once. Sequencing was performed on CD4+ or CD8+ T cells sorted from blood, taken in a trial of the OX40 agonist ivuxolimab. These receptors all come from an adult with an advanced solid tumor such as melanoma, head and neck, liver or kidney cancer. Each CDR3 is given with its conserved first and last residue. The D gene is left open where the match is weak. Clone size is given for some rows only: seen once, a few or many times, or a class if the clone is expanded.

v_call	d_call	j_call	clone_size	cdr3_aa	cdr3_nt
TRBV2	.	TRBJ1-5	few	CASSESPPGLGQPQHF	TGTGCCAGCAGTGAATCCCCGCCAGGGTTGGGCCAGCCCCAGCATTTT
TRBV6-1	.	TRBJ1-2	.	CASKVQGSVYGYTF	TGTGCCAGTAAAGTTCAGGGGTCCGTCTATGGCTACACCTTC
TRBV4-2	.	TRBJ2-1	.	CASSRESGVWNEQFF	TGTGCCAGCAGCCGGGAAAGTGGGGTGTGGAATGAGCAGTTCTTC
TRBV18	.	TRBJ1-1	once	CATGSGANTEAFF	TGTGCCACCGGGTCGGGGGCGAACACTGAAGCTTTCTTT
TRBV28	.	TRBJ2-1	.	CASSFPGNTYNEQFF	TGTGCCAGCAGTTTCCCAGGGAATACCTACAATGAGCAGTTCTTC
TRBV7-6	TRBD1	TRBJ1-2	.	CASSLAEGASYGYTF	TGTGCCAGCAGCTTAGCGGAGGGGGCGAGCTATGGCTACACCTTC
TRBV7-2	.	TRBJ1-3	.	CASSLSHGNTIYF	TGTGCCAGCAGCTTATCCCATGGAAACACCATATATTTT
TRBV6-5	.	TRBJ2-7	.	CASRPSYEQYF	TGTGCCAGCAGGCCCTCCTACGAGCAGTACTTC
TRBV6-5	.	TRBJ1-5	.	CASSSGRSNQPQHF	TGTGCCAGCAGTTCCGGACGGAGCAATCAGCCCCAGCATTTT
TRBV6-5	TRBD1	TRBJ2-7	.	CASSHRTGRPYEQYF	TGTGCCAGCAGTCACAGGACAGGGAGGCCCTACGAGCAGTACTTC
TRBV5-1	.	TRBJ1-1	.	CASRTVSNTEAFF	TGCGCCAGCAGAACCGTTTCGAACACTGAAGCTTTCTTT
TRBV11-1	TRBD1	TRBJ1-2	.	CASSPKTGRNFHYGYTF	TGTGCCAGCAGCCCCAAGACAGGGCGGAATTTCCACTATGGCTACACCTTC
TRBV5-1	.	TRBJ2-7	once	CASSVTDKGEQYF	TGCGCCAGCAGCGTGACGGACAAGGGCGAGCAGTACTTC
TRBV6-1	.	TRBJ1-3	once	CASSERGMGNTIYF	TGTGCCAGCAGTGAGAGAGGGATGGGAAACACCATATATTTT